What follows are 3 T cell receptor beta chains derived from one specimen sequenced in a study of cytomegalovirus exposure and HLA in healthy donors. PCR used 60 Vbeta primers and 13 Jbeta primers. The assay was immunoSEQ multiplex PCR, and TCRdb's table has in-frame clones only and misses some. The sample has approximately 140,000 clones; around 70% are singletons. Sequencing was performed on PBMCs. The source of these receptors is a human donor in good health.

The chain has TRBV6-6 and TRBJ2-2, with 7 bases lining up with TRBD2. V shed 6 bases, J shed 8 bases, and the junction held 3 bases outside the gene matches. CDR3 length equals 12 residues. Germline-derived CDR1 and CDR2 are MNHNY and SVGAGI (reference sequence). DNA of the CDR3: TGTGCCAGCAGGGGAGGGGTGGGGGAGCTGTTTTTT. It translates to CASRGGVGELFF.

The V and J genes are TRBV7-2 and TRBJ2-7, with TRBD2 matching 8 bases. The CDR3 loop spans 17 amino acids. Germline V gene data show CDR1 as SGHTA and CDR2 as FQGNSA. V dropped 1 base and J dropped 2; count of bases not matched to a gene: 10. The CDR3 coding sequence is TGTGCCAGCAGCTTAGTCGCGCCAGCGGGAGATCCCTACGAGCAGTACTTC. This translates into CASSLVAPAGDPYEQYF.

The chain couples TRBV7-8 to TRBJ1-1; TRBD1 matches 7 bases. The V and J ends lost 1 base and 5 bases, in that order; junction bases with no gene match: 7. The germline gives CDR1 SGHVS, CDR2 FQNEAQ. The CDR3 is made up of 15 amino acids. CDR3 bases: TGTGCCAGCAGCTTAGGGACAGGTGCGATGACTGAAGCTTTCTTT. It specifies CASSLGTGAMTEAFF.